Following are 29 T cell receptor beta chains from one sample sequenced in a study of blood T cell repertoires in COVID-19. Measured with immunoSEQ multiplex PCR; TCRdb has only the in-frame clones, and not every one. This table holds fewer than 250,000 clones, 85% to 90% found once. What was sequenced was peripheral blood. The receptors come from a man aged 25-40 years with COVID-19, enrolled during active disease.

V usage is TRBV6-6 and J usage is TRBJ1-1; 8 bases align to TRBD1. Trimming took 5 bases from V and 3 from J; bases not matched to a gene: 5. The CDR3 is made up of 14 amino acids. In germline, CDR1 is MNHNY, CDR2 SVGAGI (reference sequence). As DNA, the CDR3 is TGTGCCAGCAGTACCGGGGACAGGCACACTGAAGCTTTCTTT. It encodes CASSTGDRHTEAFF.

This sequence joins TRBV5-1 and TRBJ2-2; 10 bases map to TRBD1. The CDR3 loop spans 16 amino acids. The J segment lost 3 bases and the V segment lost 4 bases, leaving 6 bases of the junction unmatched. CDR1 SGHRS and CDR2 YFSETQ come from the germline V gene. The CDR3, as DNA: TGCGCCAGCAGCATATCCGGGACAGGGGACACCGGGGAGCTGTTTTTT. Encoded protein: CASSISGTGDTGELFF. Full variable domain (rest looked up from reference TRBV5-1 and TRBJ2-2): KAGVTQTPRYLIKTRGQQVTLSCSPISGHRSVSWYQQTPGQGLQFLFEYFSETQRNKGNFPGRFSGRQFSNSRSEMNVSTLELGDSALYLCASSISGTGDTGELFFGEGSRLTVL.

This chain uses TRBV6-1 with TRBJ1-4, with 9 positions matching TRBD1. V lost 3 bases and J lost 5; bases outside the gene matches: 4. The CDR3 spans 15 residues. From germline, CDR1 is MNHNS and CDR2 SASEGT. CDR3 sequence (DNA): TGTGCCAGCAGTGAGCCAGGGACAGGGAATGAAAAACTGTTTTTT. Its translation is CASSEPGTGNEKLFF.

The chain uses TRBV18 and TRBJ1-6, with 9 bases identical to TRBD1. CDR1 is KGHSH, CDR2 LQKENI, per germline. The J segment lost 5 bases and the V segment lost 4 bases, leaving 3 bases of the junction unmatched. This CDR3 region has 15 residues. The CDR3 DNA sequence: TGTGCCAGCTCACGGGACAGGGTCCATAATTCACCCCTCCACTTT. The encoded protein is CASSRDRVHNSPLHF. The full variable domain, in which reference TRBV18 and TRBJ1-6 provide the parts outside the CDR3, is NAGVMQNPRHLVRRRGQEARLRCSPMKGHSHVYWYRQLPEEGLKFMVYLQKENIIDESGMPKERFSAEFPKEGPSILRIQQVVRGDSAAYFCASSRDRVHNSPLHFGNGTRLTVT.

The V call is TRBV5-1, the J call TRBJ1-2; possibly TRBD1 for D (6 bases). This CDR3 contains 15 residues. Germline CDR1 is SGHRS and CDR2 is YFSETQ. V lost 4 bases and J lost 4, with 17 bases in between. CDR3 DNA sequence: TGCGCCAGCAGCGAACAGGGTTTCGGATCCTATGGCTACACCTTC. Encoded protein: CASSEQGFGSYGYTF.

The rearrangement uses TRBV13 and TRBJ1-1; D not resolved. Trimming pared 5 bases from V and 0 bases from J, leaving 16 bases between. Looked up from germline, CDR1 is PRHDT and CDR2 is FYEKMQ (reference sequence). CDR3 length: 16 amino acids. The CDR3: CASSIRSSVMNTEAFF. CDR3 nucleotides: TGTGCCAGCAGCATACGGAGCTCGGTGATGAACACTGAAGCTTTCTTT.

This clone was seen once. CDR3 amino acids: CASSQAWTEGPVGTEAFF. The CDR3 region has the DNA TGCGCCAGCAGCCAAGCTTGGACAGAGGGGCCGGTGGGCACTGAAGCTTTCTTT. The V call is TRBV4-3, the J call TRBJ1-1; a possible D gene is TRBD1 (6 bases). Trimming took 1 base from V and 4 from J, leaving 22 bases between them. This CDR3 comprises 18 residues. Germline V CDR1 and CDR2: LGHNA, YSLEER.

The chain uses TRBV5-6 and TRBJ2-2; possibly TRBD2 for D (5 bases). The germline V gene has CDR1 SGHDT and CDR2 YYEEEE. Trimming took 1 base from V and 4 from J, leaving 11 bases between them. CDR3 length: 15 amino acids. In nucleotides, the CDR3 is TGTGCCAGCAGCTTGCCGCGGGCGAGCACCGGGGAGCTGTTTTTT. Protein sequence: CASSLPRASTGELFF. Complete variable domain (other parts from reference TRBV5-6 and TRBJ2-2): DAGVTQSPTHLIKTRGQQVTLRCSPKSGHDTVSWYQQALGQGPQFIFQYYEEEERQRGNFPDRFSGHQFPNYSSELNVNALLLGDSALYLCASSLPRASTGELFFGEGSRLTVL.

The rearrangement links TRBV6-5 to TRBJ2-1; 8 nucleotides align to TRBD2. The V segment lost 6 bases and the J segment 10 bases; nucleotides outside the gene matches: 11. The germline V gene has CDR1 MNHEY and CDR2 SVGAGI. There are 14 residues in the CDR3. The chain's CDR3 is CASRLTSGPLEQFF. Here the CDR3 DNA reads TGTGCCAGCAGGTTAACTAGCGGACCCTTGGAGCAGTTCTTC.

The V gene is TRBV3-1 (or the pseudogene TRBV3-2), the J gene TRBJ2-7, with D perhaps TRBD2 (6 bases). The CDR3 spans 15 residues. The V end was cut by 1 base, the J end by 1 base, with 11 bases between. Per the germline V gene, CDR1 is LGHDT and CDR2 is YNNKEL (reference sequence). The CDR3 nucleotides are TGTGCCAGCAGCCAAGGCCGGGGAGGATCCTACGAGCAGTACTTC. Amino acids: CASSQGRGGSYEQYF.

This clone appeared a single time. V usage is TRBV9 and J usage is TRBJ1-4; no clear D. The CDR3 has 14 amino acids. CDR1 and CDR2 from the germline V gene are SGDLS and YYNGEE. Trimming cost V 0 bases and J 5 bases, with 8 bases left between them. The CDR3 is CASSVAGRNEKLFF. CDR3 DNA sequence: TGTGCCAGCAGCGTAGCCGGGAGGAATGAAAAACTGTTTTTT.

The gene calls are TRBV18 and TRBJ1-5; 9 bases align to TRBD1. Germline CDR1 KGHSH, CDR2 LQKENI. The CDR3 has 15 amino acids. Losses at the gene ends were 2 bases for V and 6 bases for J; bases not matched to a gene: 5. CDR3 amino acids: CASSPTTGGRQPQHF. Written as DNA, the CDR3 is TGTGCCAGCTCACCAACTACAGGGGGCCGTCAGCCCCAGCATTTT.

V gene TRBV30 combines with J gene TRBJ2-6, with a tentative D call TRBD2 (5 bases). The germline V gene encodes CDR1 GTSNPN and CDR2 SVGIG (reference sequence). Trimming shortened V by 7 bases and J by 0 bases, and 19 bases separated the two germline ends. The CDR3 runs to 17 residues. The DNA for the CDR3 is TGTGCCTACAAGAGGGTGGGTGCTAGCTCTGGGGCCAACGTCCTGACTTTC. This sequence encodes CAYKRVGASSGANVLTF.

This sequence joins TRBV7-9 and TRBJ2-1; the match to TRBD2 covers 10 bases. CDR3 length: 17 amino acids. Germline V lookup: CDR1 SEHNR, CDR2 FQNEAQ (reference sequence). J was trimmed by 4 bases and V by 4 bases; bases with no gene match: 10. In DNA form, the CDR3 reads TGTGCCAGCAGCTCGACCGCTCTAGCGGGAGTATACAATGAGCAGTTCTTC. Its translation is CASSSTALAGVYNEQFF.

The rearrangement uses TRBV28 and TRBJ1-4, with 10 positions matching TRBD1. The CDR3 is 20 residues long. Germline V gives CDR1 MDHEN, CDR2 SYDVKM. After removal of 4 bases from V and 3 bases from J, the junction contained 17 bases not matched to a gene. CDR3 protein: CASSSDPFRQGAGANEKLFF. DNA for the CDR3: TGTGCCAGCAGTTCCGACCCTTTTAGACAGGGGGCGGGAGCTAATGAAAAACTGTTTTTT.

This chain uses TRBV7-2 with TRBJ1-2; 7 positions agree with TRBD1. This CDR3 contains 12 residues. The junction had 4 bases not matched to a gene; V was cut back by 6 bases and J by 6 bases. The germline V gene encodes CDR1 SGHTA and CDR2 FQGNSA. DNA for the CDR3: TGTGCCAGCAGAACAGGGGTTCATGGCTACACCTTC. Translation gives CASRTGVHGYTF.

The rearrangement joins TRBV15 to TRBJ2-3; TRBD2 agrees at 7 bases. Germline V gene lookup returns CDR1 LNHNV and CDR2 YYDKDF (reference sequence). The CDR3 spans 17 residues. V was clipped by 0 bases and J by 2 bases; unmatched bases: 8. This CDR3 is CATSRDRAGLYTDTQYF. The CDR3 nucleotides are TGTGCCACCAGCAGAGATAGAGCGGGGCTATACACAGATACGCAGTATTTT. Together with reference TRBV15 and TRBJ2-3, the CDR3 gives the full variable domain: DAMVIQNPRYQVTQFGKPVTLSCSQTLNHNVMYWYQQKSSQAPKLLFHYYDKDFNNEADTPDNFQSRRPNTSFCFLDIRSPGLGDTAMYLCATSRDRAGLYTDTQYFGPGTRLTVL.

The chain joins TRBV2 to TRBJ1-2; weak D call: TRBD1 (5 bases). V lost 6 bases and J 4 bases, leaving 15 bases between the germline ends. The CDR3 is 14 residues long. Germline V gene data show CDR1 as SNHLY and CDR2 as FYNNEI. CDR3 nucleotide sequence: TGTGCCAGCAGCGCCGGGACTCGGATCTATGGCTACACCTTC. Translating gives CASSAGTRIYGYTF.

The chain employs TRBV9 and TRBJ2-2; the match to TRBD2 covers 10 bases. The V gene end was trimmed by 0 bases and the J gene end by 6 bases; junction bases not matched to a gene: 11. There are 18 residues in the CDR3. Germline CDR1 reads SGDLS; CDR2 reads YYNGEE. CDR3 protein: CASSVGSLAGNLAGELFF. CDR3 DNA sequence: TGTGCCAGCAGCGTAGGTTCACTAGCGGGAAATTTAGCCGGGGAGCTGTTTTTT.

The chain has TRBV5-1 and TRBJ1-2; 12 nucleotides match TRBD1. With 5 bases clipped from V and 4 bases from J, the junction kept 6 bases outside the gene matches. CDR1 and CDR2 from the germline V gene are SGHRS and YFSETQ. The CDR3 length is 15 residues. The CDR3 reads CASRYGTGGTYGYTF. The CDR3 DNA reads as TGCGCCAGCAGATATGGGACAGGGGGCACCTATGGCTACACCTTC.

The CDR3 DNA reads as TGTGCCAGCGTCACGACAGCTAACTATGGCTACACCTTC. Amino acid sequence: CASVTTANYGYTF. The chain uses TRBV7-9 and TRBJ1-2; D is possibly TRBD1 (5 bases). V gave up 8 bases and J gave up 0 bases, with 10 bases separating them. This CDR3 is built from 13 residues. Germline V gene sequence: CDR1 SEHNR, CDR2 FQNEAQ (reference sequence).

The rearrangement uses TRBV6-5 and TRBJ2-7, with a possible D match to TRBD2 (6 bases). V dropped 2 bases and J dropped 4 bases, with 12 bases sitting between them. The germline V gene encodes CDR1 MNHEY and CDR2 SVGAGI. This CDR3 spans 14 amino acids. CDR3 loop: CASSYRRGGYEQYF. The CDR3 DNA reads TGTGCCAGCAGTTACCGGCGGGGCGGGTACGAGCAGTACTTC.

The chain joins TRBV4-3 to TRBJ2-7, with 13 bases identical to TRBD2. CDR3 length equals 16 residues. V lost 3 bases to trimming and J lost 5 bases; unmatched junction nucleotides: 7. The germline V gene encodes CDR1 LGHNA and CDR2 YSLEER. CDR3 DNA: TGCGCCAGCAGCCACGTCATCGGGACTAGCGGGAACGAGCAGTACTTC. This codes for CASSHVIGTSGNEQYF.

DNA for the CDR3: TGTGCCAGCGGTACAGACAGCCTCGATCACGGCTACACCTTC. Protein: CASGTDSLDHGYTF. The V and J genes are TRBV6-5 and TRBJ1-2; D is perhaps TRBD1 (5 bases). Germline lookup yields CDR1 MNHEY and CDR2 SVGAGI. This CDR3 contains 14 residues. The ends were cut back, 8 bases at V and 8 bases at J, with 21 bases in the middle.

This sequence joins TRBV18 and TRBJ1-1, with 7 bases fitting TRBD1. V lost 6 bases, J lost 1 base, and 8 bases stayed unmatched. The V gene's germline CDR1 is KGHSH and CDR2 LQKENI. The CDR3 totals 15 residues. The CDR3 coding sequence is TGTGCCAGCTCGTTTCAGGGGGGACAGAACACTGAAGCTTTCTTT. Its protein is CASSFQGGQNTEAFF.

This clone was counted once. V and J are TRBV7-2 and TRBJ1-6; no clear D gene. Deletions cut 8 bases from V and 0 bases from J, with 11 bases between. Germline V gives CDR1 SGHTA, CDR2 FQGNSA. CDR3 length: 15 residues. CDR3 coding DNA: TGTGCCAGCGCCCTTAGGAGCTCCTATAATTCACCCCTCCACTTT. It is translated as CASALRSSYNSPLHF.

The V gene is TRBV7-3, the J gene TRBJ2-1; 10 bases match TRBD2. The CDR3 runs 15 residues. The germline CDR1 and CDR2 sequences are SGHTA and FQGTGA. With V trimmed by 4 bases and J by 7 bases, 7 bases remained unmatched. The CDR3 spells CASSYVAGGLNEQFF. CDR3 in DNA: TGTGCCAGCAGCTACGTAGCGGGAGGATTGAATGAGCAGTTCTTC. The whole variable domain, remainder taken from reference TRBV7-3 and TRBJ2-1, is GAGVSQTPSNKVTEKGKYVELRCDPISGHTALYWYRQSLGQGPEFLIYFQGTGAADDSGLPNDRFFAVRPEGSVSTLKIQRTERGDSAVYLCASSYVAGGLNEQFFGPGTRLTVL.

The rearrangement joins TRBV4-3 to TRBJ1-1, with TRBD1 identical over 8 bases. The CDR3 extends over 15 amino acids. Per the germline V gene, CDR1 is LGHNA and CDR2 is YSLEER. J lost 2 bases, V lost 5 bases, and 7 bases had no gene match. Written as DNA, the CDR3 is TGCGCCAGCAGCGTAACTGACAGGGGCAACACTGAAGCTTTCTTT. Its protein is CASSVTDRGNTEAFF.

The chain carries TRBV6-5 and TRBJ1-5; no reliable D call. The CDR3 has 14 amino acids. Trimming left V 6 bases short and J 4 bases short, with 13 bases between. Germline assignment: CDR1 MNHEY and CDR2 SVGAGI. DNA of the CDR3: TGTGCCAGCAGCTCTTTCGACACAAATCAGCCCCAGCATTTT. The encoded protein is CASSSFDTNQPQHF.